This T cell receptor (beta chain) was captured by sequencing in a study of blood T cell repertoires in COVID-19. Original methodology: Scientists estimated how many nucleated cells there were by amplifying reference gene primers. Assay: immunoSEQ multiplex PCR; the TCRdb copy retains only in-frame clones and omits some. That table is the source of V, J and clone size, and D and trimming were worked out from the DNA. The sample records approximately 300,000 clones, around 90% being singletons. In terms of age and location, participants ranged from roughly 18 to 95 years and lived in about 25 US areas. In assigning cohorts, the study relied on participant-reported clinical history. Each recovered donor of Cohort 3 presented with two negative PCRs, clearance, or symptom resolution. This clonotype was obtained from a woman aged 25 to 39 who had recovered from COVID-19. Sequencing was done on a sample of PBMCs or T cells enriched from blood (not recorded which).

The CDR3 reads CASSQWGETSGGTDTQYF. The CDR3 nucleotides read TGCGCCAGCAGCCAATGGGGGGAAACTAGCGGGGGCACAGATACGCAGTATTTT. V gene TRBV4-1 combines with J gene TRBJ2-3; TRBD2 matches 10 bases. Germline V gene lookup returns CDR1 MGHRA and CDR2 YSYEKL. There are 18 residues in the CDR3. J was trimmed by 1 base and V by 2 bases; bases with no gene match: 9.